Following are 9 T cell receptor beta chains from one sample sequenced in a study of response to subunit inactivated influenza vaccine. TCRdb ran MiXCR on the RT-PCR reads and lists one entry per CDR3 protein. The top ten hold about 12% of the sample, which has about 500,000 distinct CDR3 sequences, approximately 6.9% seen once. The sample in question was PBMCs from blood, obtained around 25 months after vaccination. All receptors come from a man between 50 and 69 years old who received an inactivated influenza vaccine.

This clonotype appeared a few times. The chain recombines TRBV7-2 with TRBJ1-1, with unresolved D. Germline CDR1 and CDR2: SGHTA and FQGNSA. The CDR3 is 15 residues long. V lost 5 bases to trimming and J lost 1 base, with 14 bases between them. The CDR3 DNA reads as TGTGCCAGCAGCCCATTATCATCAAGGAACACTGAAGCTTTCTTT. The encoded protein is CASSPLSSRNTEAFF.

Only a few counts were recorded for this clonotype. This chain uses TRBV9 with TRBJ2-3; D remains ambiguous. The CDR3 spans 13 residues. V dropped 4 bases and J dropped 6 bases, with 12 bases sitting between them. Looked up from germline, CDR1 is SGDLS and CDR2 is YYNGEE. CDR3 nucleotides: TGTGCCAGCAGCTTCGACCCTAGTGATACGCAGTATTTT. It codes for CASSFDPSDTQYF.

The V and J genes are TRBV10-2 and TRBJ1-1, with D maybe TRBD1 (6 bases). Per germline, CDR1 WSHSY and CDR2 SAAADI. Deletions cut 0 bases from V and 4 bases from J, with 12 bases between. The CDR3 totals 15 residues. CDR3 sequence (DNA): TGCGCCAGCAGTGAGTCCGTAGGGGGGCCCACTGAAGCTTTCTTT. Translated: CASSESVGGPTEAFF.

The sample holds many counts of this clonotype. The V and J genes are TRBV20-1 and TRBJ2-1, with TRBD1 matching 9 bases. The CDR3 covers 15 residues. The germline gives CDR1 DFQATT, CDR2 SNEGSKA (reference sequence). V lost 0 bases, J lost 5 bases, and 5 bases stayed unmatched. The CDR3 loop reads CSARDGGTGNNEQFF. Written as DNA, the CDR3 is TGCAGTGCTAGAGATGGAGGGACAGGGAACAATGAGCAGTTCTTC.

CDR3 in amino acids: CASSSAGVTGELFF. The CDR3 bases are TGTGCCAGCAGCTCAGCGGGAGTTACCGGGGAGCTGTTTTTT. The gene calls are TRBV5-6 and TRBJ2-2; 8 bases are a match to TRBD2. The CDR3 loop spans 14 amino acids. V lost 3 bases and J lost 5; bases outside the gene matches: 3. The V gene's germline CDR1 is SGHDT and CDR2 YYEEEE.

This clonotype appeared a few times. This chain joins TRBV2 and TRBJ2-5; a weak D match, TRBD1 (5 bases). This CDR3 is built from 14 residues. Between the trimmed V and J ends, which lost 9 bases and 5 bases, there was a span of 19 bases. Germline CDR1 SNHLY, CDR2 FYNNEI. The CDR3 sequence: CASLETGAHETQYF. The CDR3 DNA sequence: TGTGCCAGTCTAGAAACTGGGGCACACGAGACCCAGTACTTC.

Ten or more counts support this clonotype. The chain links TRBV4-3 to TRBJ2-3; 9 positions agree with TRBD1. Germline trimming cut 0 bases from V and 4 bases from J; bases unmatched to any gene: 5. CDR3 length: 16 amino acids. Germline CDR1 reads LGHNA; CDR2 reads YSLEER. The CDR3 region is CASSQDSGQGSDTQYF. As DNA, the CDR3 is TGCGCCAGCAGCCAAGATTCGGGACAGGGATCAGATACGCAGTATTTT.

This clonotype was observed a few times. The V and J genes are TRBV7-9 and TRBJ2-2; 7 bases align to TRBD1. Germline lookup yields CDR1 SEHNR and CDR2 FQNEAQ (reference sequence). The CDR3 consists of 16 residues. Unmatched junction bases numbered 6, after V lost 5 bases and J lost 0 bases. CDR3 nucleotides: TGTGCCAGCAGCCTAAGCGACAGGGCGAACACCGGGGAGCTGTTTTTT. Residues: CASSLSDRANTGELFF.

CDR3 nucleotides: TGTGCCAGCAGTGCTGGGACAGGGGGCCCTAATACGCAGTATTTT. Translation: CASSAGTGGPNTQYF. The V gene is TRBV6-7, the J gene TRBJ2-3; 12 nucleotides match TRBD1. TRBV6-7 is an open reading frame, and its role is uncertain. Trimming cost V 5 bases and J 7 bases; bases outside gene matches: 7. The CDR3 is 15 residues long.